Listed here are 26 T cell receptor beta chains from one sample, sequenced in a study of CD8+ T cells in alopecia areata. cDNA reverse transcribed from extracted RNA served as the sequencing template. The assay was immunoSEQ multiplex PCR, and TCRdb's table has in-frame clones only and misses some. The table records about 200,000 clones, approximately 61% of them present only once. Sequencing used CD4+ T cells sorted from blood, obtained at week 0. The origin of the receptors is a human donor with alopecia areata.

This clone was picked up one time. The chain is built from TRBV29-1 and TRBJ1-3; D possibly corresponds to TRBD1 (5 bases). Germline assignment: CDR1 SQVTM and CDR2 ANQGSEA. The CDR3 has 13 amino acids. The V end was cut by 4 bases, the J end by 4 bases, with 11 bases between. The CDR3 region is CSVAGTVGNTIYF. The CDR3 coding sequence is TGCAGCGTTGCAGGGACTGTCGGAAACACCATATATTTT.

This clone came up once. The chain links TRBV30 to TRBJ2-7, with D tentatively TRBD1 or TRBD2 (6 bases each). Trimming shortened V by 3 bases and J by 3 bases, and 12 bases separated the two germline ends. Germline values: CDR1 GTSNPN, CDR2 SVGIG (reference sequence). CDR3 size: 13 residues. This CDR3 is CAWSGGGIYEQYF. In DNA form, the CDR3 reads TGTGCCTGGAGCGGGGGCGGGATCTACGAGCAGTACTTC.

CDR3 in DNA: TGTGCCAGCAGTTCGGTAGTCAAGGGTGAAAAACTGTTTTTT. This codes for CASSSVVKGEKLFF. The rearrangement links TRBV27 to TRBJ1-4; no clear D. Per germline, CDR1 MNHEY and CDR2 SMNVEV (reference sequence). This CDR3 contains 14 residues. The V end was cut by 4 bases, the J end by 7 bases, with 13 bases between.

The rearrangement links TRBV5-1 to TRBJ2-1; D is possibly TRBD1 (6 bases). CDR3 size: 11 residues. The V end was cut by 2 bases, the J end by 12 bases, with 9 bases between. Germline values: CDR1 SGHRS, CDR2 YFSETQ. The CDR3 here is CASSLQGLQFF. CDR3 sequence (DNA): TGCGCCAGCAGCTTACAGGGTCTGCAGTTCTTC.

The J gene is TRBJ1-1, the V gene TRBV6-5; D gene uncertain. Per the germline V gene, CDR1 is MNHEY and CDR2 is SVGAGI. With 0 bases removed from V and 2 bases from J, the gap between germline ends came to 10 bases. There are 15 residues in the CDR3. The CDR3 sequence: CASSYSRGQNTEAFF. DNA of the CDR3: TGTGCCAGCAGTTACTCGCGTGGCCAAAACACTGAAGCTTTCTTT.

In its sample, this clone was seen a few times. The CDR3 loop reads CASSYSSGKQYF. CDR3 nucleotide sequence: TGTGCCAGCAGTTACTCGAGTGGGAAGCAGTACTTC. V is TRBV6-5 and J is TRBJ2-7; D not certain. CDR3 size: 12 residues. V was pared by 0 bases and J by 8 bases, with 8 bases between. CDR1 is MNHEY, CDR2 SVGAGI, per germline.

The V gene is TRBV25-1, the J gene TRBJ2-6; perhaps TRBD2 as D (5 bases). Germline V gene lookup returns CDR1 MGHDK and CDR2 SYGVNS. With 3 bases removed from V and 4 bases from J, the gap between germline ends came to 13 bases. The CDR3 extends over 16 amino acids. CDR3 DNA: TGTGCCAGCAGTGACGGAGGTTCTTCCGGGGCCAACGTCCTGACTTTC. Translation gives CASSDGGSSGANVLTF. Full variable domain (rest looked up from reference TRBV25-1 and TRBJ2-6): EADIYQTPRYLVIGTGKKITLECSQTMGHDKMYWYQQDPGMELHLIHYSYGVNSTEKGDLSSESTVSRIRTEHFPLTLESARPSHTSQYLCASSDGGSSGANVLTFGAGSRLTVL.

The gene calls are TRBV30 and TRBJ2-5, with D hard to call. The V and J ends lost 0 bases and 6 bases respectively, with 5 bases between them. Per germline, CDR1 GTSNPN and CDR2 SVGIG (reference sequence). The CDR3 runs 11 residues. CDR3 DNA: TGTGCCTGGAGTGTACGGAAGACCCAGTACTTC. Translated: CAWSVRKTQYF.

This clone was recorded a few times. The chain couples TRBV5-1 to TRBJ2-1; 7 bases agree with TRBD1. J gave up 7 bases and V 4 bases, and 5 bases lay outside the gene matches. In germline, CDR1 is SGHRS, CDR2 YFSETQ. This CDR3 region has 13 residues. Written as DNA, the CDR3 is TGCGCCAGCAGCCTCGACAGGGCTAATGAGCAGTTCTTC. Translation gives CASSLDRANEQFF. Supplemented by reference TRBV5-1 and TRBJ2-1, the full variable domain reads KAGVTQTPRYLIKTRGQQVTLSCSPISGHRSVSWYQQTPGQGLQFLFEYFSETQRNKGNFPGRFSGRQFSNSRSEMNVSTLELGDSALYLCASSLDRANEQFFGPGTRLTVL.

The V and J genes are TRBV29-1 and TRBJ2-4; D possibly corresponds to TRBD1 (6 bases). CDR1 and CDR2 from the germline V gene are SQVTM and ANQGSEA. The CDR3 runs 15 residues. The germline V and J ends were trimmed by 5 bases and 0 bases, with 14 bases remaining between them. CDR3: CSVRSPQGAKNIQYF. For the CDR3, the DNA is TGCAGCGTTCGCAGCCCACAGGGAGCCAAAAACATTCAGTACTTC.

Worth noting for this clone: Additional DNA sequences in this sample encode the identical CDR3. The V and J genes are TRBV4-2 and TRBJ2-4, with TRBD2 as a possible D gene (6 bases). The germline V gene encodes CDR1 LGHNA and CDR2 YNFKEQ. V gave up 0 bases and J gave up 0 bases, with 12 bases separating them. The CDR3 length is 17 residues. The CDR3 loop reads CASSQEAGTLAKNIQYF. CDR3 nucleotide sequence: TGTGCCAGCAGCCAAGAAGCGGGTACACTAGCCAAAAACATTCAGTACTTC.

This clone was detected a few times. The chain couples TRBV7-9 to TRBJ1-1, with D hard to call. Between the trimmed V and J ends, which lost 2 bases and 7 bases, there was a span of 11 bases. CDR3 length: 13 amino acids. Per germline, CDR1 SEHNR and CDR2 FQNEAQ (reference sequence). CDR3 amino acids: CASSLSDGDEAFF. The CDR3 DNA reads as TGTGCCAGCAGCTTAAGTGACGGGGATGAAGCTTTCTTT. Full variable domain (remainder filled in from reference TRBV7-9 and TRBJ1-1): DTGVSQNPRHKITKRGQNVTFRCDPISEHNRLYWYRQTLGQGPEFLTYFQNEAQLEKSRLLSDRFSAERPKGSFSTLEIQRTEQGDSAMYLCASSLSDGDEAFFGQGTRLTVV.

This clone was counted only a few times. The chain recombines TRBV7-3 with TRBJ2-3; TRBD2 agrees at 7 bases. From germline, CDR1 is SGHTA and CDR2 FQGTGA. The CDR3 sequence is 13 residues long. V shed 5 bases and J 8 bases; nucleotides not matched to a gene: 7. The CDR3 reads CASSLQREGTQYF. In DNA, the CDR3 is TGTGCCAGCAGCCTACAAAGGGAGGGTACGCAGTATTTT.

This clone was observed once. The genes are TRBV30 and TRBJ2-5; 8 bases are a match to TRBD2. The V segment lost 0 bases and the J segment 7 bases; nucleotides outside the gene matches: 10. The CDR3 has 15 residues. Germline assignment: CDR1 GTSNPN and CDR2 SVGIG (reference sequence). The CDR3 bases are TGTGCCTGGAGTGTAGAATTCGGGAGCGGGGGGACCCAGTACTTC. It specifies CAWSVEFGSGGTQYF.

CDR3 DNA: TGTGCCACCAGCAGAGGCCCCCTAAGGCAGGGGGGAAACGAGCAGTACTTC. Encoded protein: CATSRGPLRQGGNEQYF. The J gene is TRBJ2-7, the V gene TRBV15, with D tentatively TRBD1 (7 bases). Germline CDR1 and CDR2: LNHNV and YYDKDF (reference sequence). The CDR3 is 17 amino acids. V was pared by 1 base and J by 5 bases, with 21 bases between.

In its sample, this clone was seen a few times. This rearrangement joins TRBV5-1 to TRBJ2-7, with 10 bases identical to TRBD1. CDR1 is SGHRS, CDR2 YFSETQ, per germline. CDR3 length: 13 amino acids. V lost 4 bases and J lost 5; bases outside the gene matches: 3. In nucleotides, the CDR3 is TGCGCCAGCAGCGCGGGACAGGGGAACGAGCAGTACTTC. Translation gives CASSAGQGNEQYF.

The CDR3: CSVARHLLPNEQFF. In DNA, the CDR3 is TGCAGCGTCGCTAGGCATCTCCTCCCCAATGAGCAGTTCTTC. This rearrangement joins TRBV29-1 to TRBJ2-1; D gene uncertain. The CDR3 extends over 14 amino acids. Germline-derived CDR1 and CDR2 are SQVTM and ANQGSEA. The germline V and J ends were trimmed by 6 bases and 6 bases, with 18 bases remaining between them.

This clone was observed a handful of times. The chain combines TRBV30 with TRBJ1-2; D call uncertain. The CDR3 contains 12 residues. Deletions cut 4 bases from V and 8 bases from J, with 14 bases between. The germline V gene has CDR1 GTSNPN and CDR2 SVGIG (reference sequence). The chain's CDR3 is CAWTRRERGYTF. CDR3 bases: TGTGCCTGGACTCGCCGCGAGCGGGGCTACACCTTC.

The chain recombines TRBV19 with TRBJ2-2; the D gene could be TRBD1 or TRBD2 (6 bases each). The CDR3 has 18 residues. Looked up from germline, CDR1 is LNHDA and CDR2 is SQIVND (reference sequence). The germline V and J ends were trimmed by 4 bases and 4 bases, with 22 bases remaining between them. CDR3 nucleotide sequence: TGTGCCAGTAGTACCGTTGAATTCGAGGGGGGTAGCACCGGGGAGCTGTTTTTT. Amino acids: CASSTVEFEGGSTGELFF.

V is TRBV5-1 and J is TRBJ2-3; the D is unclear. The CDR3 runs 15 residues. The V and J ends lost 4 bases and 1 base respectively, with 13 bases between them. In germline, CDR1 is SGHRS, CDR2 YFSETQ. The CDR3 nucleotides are TGCGCCAGCAGCGTGTCAGGCGCCCGCACAGATACGCAGTATTTT. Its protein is CASSVSGARTDTQYF.

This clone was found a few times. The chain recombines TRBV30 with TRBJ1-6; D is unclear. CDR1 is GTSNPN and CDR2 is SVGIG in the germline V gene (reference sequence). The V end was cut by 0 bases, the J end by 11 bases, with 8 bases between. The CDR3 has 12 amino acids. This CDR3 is CAWSVSETPLHF. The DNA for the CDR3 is TGTGCCTGGAGTGTATCTGAGACACCCCTCCACTTT.

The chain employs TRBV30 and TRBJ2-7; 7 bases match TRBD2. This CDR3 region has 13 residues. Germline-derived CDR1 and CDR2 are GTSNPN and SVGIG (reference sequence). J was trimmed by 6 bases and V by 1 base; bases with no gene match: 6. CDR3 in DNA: TGTGCCTGGAGTGGGAACGGGAGGAGCGAGCAGTACTTC. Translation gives CAWSGNGRSEQYF.

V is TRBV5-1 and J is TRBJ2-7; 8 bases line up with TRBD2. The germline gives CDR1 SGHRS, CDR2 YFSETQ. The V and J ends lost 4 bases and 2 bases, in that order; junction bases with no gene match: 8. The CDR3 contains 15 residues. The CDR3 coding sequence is TGCGCCAGCAGCCCGACCGGGACTAGGACCTACGAGCAGTACTTC. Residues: CASSPTGTRTYEQYF. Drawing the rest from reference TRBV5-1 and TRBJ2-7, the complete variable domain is KAGVTQTPRYLIKTRGQQVTLSCSPISGHRSVSWYQQTPGQGLQFLFEYFSETQRNKGNFPGRFSGRQFSNSRSEMNVSTLELGDSALYLCASSPTGTRTYEQYFGPGTRLTVT.

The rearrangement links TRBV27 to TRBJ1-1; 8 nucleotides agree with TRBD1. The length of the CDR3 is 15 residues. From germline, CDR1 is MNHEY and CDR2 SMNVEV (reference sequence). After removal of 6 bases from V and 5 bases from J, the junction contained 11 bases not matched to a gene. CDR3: CASRHQGRQGTEAFF. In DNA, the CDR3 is TGTGCCAGCAGACATCAGGGCAGACAGGGGACTGAAGCTTTCTTT.

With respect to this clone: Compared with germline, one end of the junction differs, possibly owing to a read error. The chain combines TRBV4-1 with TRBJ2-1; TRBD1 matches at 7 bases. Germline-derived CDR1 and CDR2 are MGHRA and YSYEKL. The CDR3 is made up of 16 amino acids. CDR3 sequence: CASSGRGGGSYNEQFF. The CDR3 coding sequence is TGTGCCAGCAGCGGCCGAGGGGGCGGCTCCTACAATGAGCAGTTCTTC.

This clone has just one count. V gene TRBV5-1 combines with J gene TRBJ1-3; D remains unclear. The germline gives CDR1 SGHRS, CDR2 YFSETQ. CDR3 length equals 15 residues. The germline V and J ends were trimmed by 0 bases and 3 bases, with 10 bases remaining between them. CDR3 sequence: CASSLVGFLGNTIYF. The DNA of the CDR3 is TGCGCCAGCAGCTTGGTGGGGTTCCTTGGAAACACCATATATTTT.